The 30 T cell receptor beta chains in this list originate from one sample, sequenced in a study of blood T cell repertoires in COVID-19. The method was immunoSEQ multiplex PCR; TCRdb's version includes in-frame clones alone and lacks a portion of them. The sample lists 55,000 to 80,000 clones; approximately 80% were seen once. The specimen sequenced was peripheral blood. The source of these receptors is a man aged 65 to 79 with acute or convalescent COVID-19.

The CDR3 region has the DNA TGTGCCAGCAGCTTAGCGGCCAGTAGCGGGAACTACAATGAGCAGTTCTTC. This codes for CASSLAASSGNYNEQFF. The rearrangement links TRBV7-2 to TRBJ2-1; the match to TRBD2 covers 8 bases. Germline trimming cut 0 bases from V and 3 bases from J; bases unmatched to any gene: 7. In germline, CDR1 is SGHTA, CDR2 FQGNSA. This CDR3 comprises 17 residues.

V gene TRBV5-1 combines with J gene TRBJ1-1; a weak D match, TRBD1 (5 bases). Germline-derived CDR1 and CDR2 are SGHRS and YFSETQ. The CDR3 contains 16 residues. V lost 2 bases, J lost 1 base, and 15 bases lay in between. The CDR3 loop is CASSLVQGDSNTEAFF. In DNA, the CDR3 is TGCGCCAGCAGCTTAGTACAAGGGGACTCGAACACTGAAGCTTTCTTT. Full variable domain (remainder filled in from reference TRBV5-1 and TRBJ1-1): KAGVTQTPRYLIKTRGQQVTLSCSPISGHRSVSWYQQTPGQGLQFLFEYFSETQRNKGNFPGRFSGRQFSNSRSEMNVSTLELGDSALYLCASSLVQGDSNTEAFFGQGTRLTVV.

The gene calls are TRBV10-1 and TRBJ2-5; 7 bases are shared with TRBD2. The germline CDR1 and CDR2 sequences are WNHNN and SYGVQD (reference sequence). Unmatched junction bases numbered 9, after V lost 5 bases and J lost 6 bases. This CDR3 has 14 amino acids. Here the CDR3 reads CASSLAGDVKTQYF. CDR3 coding DNA: TGCGCCAGCAGTCTCGCGGGAGACGTCAAGACCCAGTACTTC.

The genes are TRBV10-3 and TRBJ2-7; maybe TRBD2 (8 bases). Germline V lookup: CDR1 ENHRY, CDR2 SYGVKD. Trimming cost V 3 bases and J 4 bases, with 28 bases left between them. This CDR3 is built from 19 residues. The CDR3 DNA is TGTGCCATCAGTGAAATAGGGGGCCCCCGGAGCGGGAGTCAGTACGAGCAGTACTTC. Protein product: CAISEIGGPRSGSQYEQYF.

The chain is built from TRBV18 and TRBJ1-2; 7 bases line up with TRBD1. The CDR3 is 15 residues long. Trimming took 4 bases from V and 1 from J; bases not matched to a gene: 6. Germline V lookup: CDR1 KGHSH, CDR2 LQKENI. CDR3 loop: CASSLKDRDNYGYTF. The CDR3 DNA is TGTGCCAGCTCACTAAAAGACAGGGATAACTATGGCTACACCTTC.

Many counts were recorded for this clone. This chain links TRBV27 with TRBJ1-5; 7 nucleotides line up with TRBD1. This CDR3 region has 15 residues. The J segment lost 1 base and the V segment lost 1 base, leaving 1 base of the junction unmatched. Germline V gene lookup returns CDR1 MNHEY and CDR2 SMNVEV (reference sequence). The CDR3 sequence is CASSLLQGSNQPQHF. As DNA, the CDR3 is TGTGCCAGCAGTTTATTACAGGGGAGCAATCAGCCCCAGCATTTT.

CDR3 sequence (DNA): TGTGCCAGCAGACCCCTGGACAGGTACCAAGAGACCCAGTACTTC. Translating it yields CASRPLDRYQETQYF. This chain links TRBV28 with TRBJ2-5, with TRBD1 identical over 7 bases. The J segment lost 0 bases and the V segment lost 6 bases, leaving 7 bases of the junction unmatched. The length of the CDR3 is 15 residues. The germline gives CDR1 MDHEN, CDR2 SYDVKM.

The chain links TRBV5-5 to TRBJ1-1, with D perhaps TRBD1 (5 bases). V lost 4 bases to trimming and J lost 4 bases, with 11 bases between them. The CDR3 covers 13 residues. The germline V gene has CDR1 SGHKS and CDR2 YYEKEE (reference sequence). Here the CDR3 DNA reads TGTGCCAGCAGCCTGGGGACTGCCACTGAAGCTTTCTTT. This gives the protein CASSLGTATEAFF.

This sequence joins TRBV5-8 and TRBJ1-6; D remains unclear. CDR3 length equals 13 residues. Germline CDR1 and CDR2: SGHTS and YDEGEE. Trimming stripped 0 bases from V and 7 bases from J, with 5 bases between. The CDR3 spells CASSLDRNSPLHF. In DNA form, the CDR3 reads TGTGCCAGCAGCTTGGACAGAAATTCACCCCTCCACTTT. Full variable domain (outside the CDR3, taken from reference TRBV5-8 and TRBJ1-6): EAGVTQSPTHLIKTRGQQATLRCSPISGHTSVYWYQQALGLGLQFLLWYDEGEERNRGNFPPRFSGRQFPNYSSELNVNALELEDSALYLCASSLDRNSPLHFGNGTRLTVT.

The chain links TRBV30 to TRBJ2-2; weak D call: TRBD1 (5 bases). Germline values: CDR1 GTSNPN, CDR2 SVGIG (reference sequence). The CDR3 covers 13 residues. V lost 3 bases and J 6 bases, leaving 11 bases between the germline ends. The CDR3 DNA sequence: TGTGCCTGGAGCCCAAGGGGTTCCGGGGAGCTGTTTTTT. As protein: CAWSPRGSGELFF.

The genes are TRBV10-3 and TRBJ2-1, with D perhaps matching TRBD1 (6 bases). Germline CDR1 ENHRY, CDR2 SYGVKD. The V and J ends lost 8 bases and 5 bases respectively, with 19 bases between them. The CDR3 loop spans 15 amino acids. Written as DNA, the CDR3 is TGTGCCATCGGTCTTGGGACAAGCCTTAACAATGAGCAGTTCTTC. Translated: CAIGLGTSLNNEQFF.

As DNA, the CDR3 is TGTGCCAGCAGCTTGGTCACCGGGACAGGCATCGGCTACACCTTC. Its translation: CASSLVTGTGIGYTF. The chain couples TRBV5-4 to TRBJ1-2; 8 nucleotides align to TRBD1. The CDR3 has 15 amino acids. Per the germline V gene, CDR1 is SGHNT and CDR2 is YYREEE (reference sequence). V trimming: 0 bases; J trimming: 8 bases; junction bases outside the gene matches: 9.

This chain joins TRBV5-4 and TRBJ2-3; TRBD2 matches at 10 bases. The trim removed 4 bases at V and 4 bases at J, leaving 9 bases unmatched. This CDR3 is 16 amino acids long. The V gene's germline CDR1 is SGHNT and CDR2 YYREEE (reference sequence). DNA of the CDR3: TGTGCCAGCAGCCCTTCCCCTAGCGGGAGTCCAGATACGCAGTATTTT. Protein product: CASSPSPSGSPDTQYF.

The rearrangement uses TRBV4-1 and TRBJ2-3; D not resolved. Germline assignment: CDR1 MGHRA and CDR2 YSYEKL. CDR3 length: 15 residues. V lost 0 bases and J lost 0, with 7 bases in between. CDR3 amino acids: CASSQDPGSTDTQYF. The DNA for the CDR3 is TGCGCCAGCAGCCAAGATCCGGGTAGCACAGATACGCAGTATTTT.

This chain joins TRBV9 and TRBJ2-1, with D possibly TRBD1 on 5 matching bases. Trimming removed 4 bases at V and 8 bases at J, with 7 bases between. Looked up from germline, CDR1 is SGDLS and CDR2 is YYNGEE. The CDR3 loop spans 11 amino acids. The CDR3 DNA sequence: TGTGCCAGCAGCTCCAGGGATGAGCAGTTCTTC. This sequence encodes CASSSRDEQFF.

The V and J genes are TRBV18 and TRBJ2-7; D not certain. This CDR3 contains 15 residues. CDR1 and CDR2 (germline): KGHSH, LQKENI. V lost 3 bases to trimming and J lost 0 bases, with 12 bases between them. This chain's CDR3 is CASSPATGSSYEQYF. The CDR3 DNA sequence: TGTGCCAGCTCACCCGCGACGGGTAGCTCCTACGAGCAGTACTTC.

J is TRBJ1-1 and V is TRBV30, with 8 bases identical to TRBD1. This CDR3 is 15 amino acids long. Trimming removed 3 bases from V and 0 bases from J; junction bases left unmatched: 6. CDR1 and CDR2 (germline): GTSNPN, SVGIG (reference sequence). The DNA for the CDR3 is TGTGCCTGGAGCGTGACAGGGGTCATGAACACTGAAGCTTTCTTT. Amino acids: CAWSVTGVMNTEAFF.

Only one count was recorded for this clone. The V call is TRBV24-1, the J call TRBJ2-1; 11 bases are shared with TRBD2. The CDR3 has 20 amino acids. J was trimmed by 0 bases and V by 0 bases; bases with no gene match: 9. Germline V gene data show CDR1 as KGHDR and CDR2 as SFDVKD. The CDR3 nucleotides are TGTGCCACCAGTGATTTGATCAGGACTAGCGGGCAGAGCTCCTACAATGAGCAGTTCTTC. It yields the protein CATSDLIRTSGQSSYNEQFF.

The rearrangement uses TRBV28 and TRBJ2-1; 8 bases fit TRBD1. The CDR3 has 14 amino acids. Germline CDR1 and CDR2: MDHEN and SYDVKM. The junction had 2 bases not matched to a gene; V was cut back by 3 bases and J by 4 bases. CDR3 in amino acids: CASSFWTGYNEQFF. CDR3 nucleotides: TGTGCCAGCAGTTTCTGGACAGGGTACAATGAGCAGTTCTTC.

The chain recombines TRBV6-2 or TRBV6-3 with TRBJ1-1, with D maybe TRBD1 (5 bases). CDR3 length equals 15 residues. V was trimmed by 6 bases and J by 4 bases, leaving 18 bases between them. CDR1 and CDR2 (germline): MNHEY, SVGEGT. CDR3 in DNA: TGTGCCAGCAGCGCCGGGCTCCCGGGGGGCACTGAAGCTTTCTTT. Amino acid sequence: CASSAGLPGGTEAFF.

The chain carries TRBV5-1 and TRBJ2-7; D not certain. The germline V and J ends were trimmed by 0 bases and 3 bases, with 13 bases remaining between them. The CDR3 runs 15 residues. The germline V gene has CDR1 SGHRS and CDR2 YFSETQ. The CDR3 DNA reads TGCGCCAGCAGCTTGGCCGGCAGCGCTGGCTACGAGCAGTACTTC. Encoded protein: CASSLAGSAGYEQYF.

This clone showed up just a few times. The chain combines TRBV7-2 with TRBJ2-5; D is possibly TRBD2 (7 bases). CDR3 length: 15 residues. V lost 5 bases, J lost 7 bases, and 20 bases lay in between. Germline lookup yields CDR1 SGHTA and CDR2 FQGNSA. This chain's CDR3 is CASSLDPRGAGTQYF. For the CDR3, the DNA is TGTGCCAGCAGCCTAGACCCCCGGGGGGCGGGGACCCAGTACTTC.

The V gene is TRBV10-3, the J gene TRBJ2-7, with TRBD2 identical over 8 bases. Germline V CDR1 and CDR2: ENHRY, SYGVKD. V dropped 0 bases and J dropped 3; count of bases not matched to a gene: 7. The CDR3 length is 16 residues. The CDR3 coding sequence is TGTGCCATCAGTGAGTCAACTAGCGGAAACTTCTACGAGCAGTACTTC. This translates into CAISESTSGNFYEQYF.

This chain joins TRBV5-1 and TRBJ1-1; TRBD1 might be the D (5 bases). This CDR3 region has 14 residues. Germline CDR1 SGHRS, CDR2 YFSETQ. Trimming pared 7 bases from V and 3 bases from J, leaving 16 bases between. DNA for the CDR3: TGCGCCAGCTTTCCCCCCGGCAGGGACACTGAAGCTTTCTTT. It yields the protein CASFPPGRDTEAFF.

The chain links TRBV7-2 to TRBJ2-7; a weak D match, TRBD2 (5 bases). V lost 6 bases, J lost 2 bases, and 14 bases lay in between. The germline gives CDR1 SGHTA, CDR2 FQGNSA. The CDR3 has 14 residues. Here the CDR3 DNA reads TGTGCCAGCAGGGGATCGGGGTGGGCCTACGAGCAGTACTTC. Translation gives CASRGSGWAYEQYF.

This clone was detected a few times. V gene TRBV19 combines with J gene TRBJ2-7, with 7 bases fitting TRBD2. V lost 2 bases, J lost 2 bases, and 3 bases stayed unmatched. This CDR3 is 14 amino acids long. Germline V gene lookup returns CDR1 LNHDA and CDR2 SQIVND (reference sequence). CDR3 sequence reads: CASSIRGVTYEQYF. The DNA for the CDR3 is TGTGCCAGTAGTATACGGGGGGTAACCTACGAGCAGTACTTC.

Of note for this clone: This specimen includes other DNA sequences encoding the same CDR3. This rearrangement joins TRBV5-4 to TRBJ2-3, with 9 bases identical to TRBD2. Germline CDR1 and CDR2: SGHNT and YYREEE (reference sequence). The CDR3 is 16 amino acids. The J segment lost 2 bases and the V segment lost 0 bases, leaving 4 bases of the junction unmatched. CDR3 region: CASSLALAGFTDTQYF. The CDR3 coding sequence is TGTGCCAGCAGCTTGGCCCTAGCGGGGTTCACAGATACGCAGTATTTT.

This chain connects TRBV5-1 to TRBJ2-1; D possibly corresponds to TRBD1 (5 bases). The germline V gene has CDR1 SGHRS and CDR2 YFSETQ. The CDR3 loop spans 14 amino acids. Trimming removed 0 bases at V and 7 bases at J, with 11 bases between. The CDR3 DNA follows: TGCGCCAGCAGCTTGGGGGGCATAGGGAATGAGCAGTTCTTC. Its protein is CASSLGGIGNEQFF.

This chain connects TRBV19 to TRBJ2-7; 8 positions agree with TRBD1. The V gene end was trimmed by 5 bases and the J gene end by 7 bases; junction bases not matched to a gene: 7. This CDR3 has 13 residues. Germline V gives CDR1 LNHDA, CDR2 SQIVND (reference sequence). The CDR3 DNA follows: TGTGCCAGTAGTGCCTCAGGGGGCGGTGAGCAGTACTTC. Translated, it gives CASSASGGGEQYF.

V is TRBV7-6 and J is TRBJ1-2; a weak D match, TRBD1 (6 bases). CDR3 length equals 16 residues. CDR1 is SGHVS and CDR2 is FNYEAQ in the germline V gene. V was pared by 1 base and J by 2 bases, with 14 bases between. The CDR3 reads CASSLEGGRANYGYTF. CDR3 nucleotides: TGTGCCAGCAGCTTAGAGGGGGGGCGCGCGAACTATGGCTACACCTTC.